A single sample is the source of the 8 T cell receptor beta chains below, sequenced in a study of cytomegalovirus exposure and HLA in healthy donors. It was with 60 Vbeta and 13 Jbeta primers that the PCR ran. Profiled with immunoSEQ multiplex PCR; TCRdb holds only in-frame clones, not every one. In total, the table holds roughly 200,000 clones. Material: PBMCs. These receptors were taken from a man aged 25 to 45 in good health and CMV-seronegative.

The CDR3 DNA sequence: TGTGCCACCAGCAGAGATCTATGGACTAGCGGGTTCACCGGGGAGCTGTTTTTT. Translated: CATSRDLWTSGFTGELFF. The chain combines TRBV15 with TRBJ2-2; 11 bases fit TRBD2. This CDR3 spans 18 amino acids. CDR1 is LNHNV and CDR2 is YYDKDF in the germline V gene (reference sequence). After removal of 0 bases from V and 4 bases from J, the junction contained 7 bases not matched to a gene. Looking up the rest from reference TRBV15 and TRBJ2-2 gives the full variable domain: DAMVIQNPRYQVTQFGKPVTLSCSQTLNHNVMYWYQQKSSQAPKLLFHYYDKDFNNEADTPDNFQSRRPNTSFCFLDIRSPGLGDTAMYLCATSRDLWTSGFTGELFFGEGSRLTVL.

The chain recombines TRBV27 with TRBJ1-6; D is undetermined. V was trimmed by 5 bases and J by 9 bases, leaving 23 bases between them. The CDR3 has 17 amino acids. The germline CDR1 and CDR2 sequences are MNHEY and SMNVEV (reference sequence). CDR3 sequence: CASSPPIGVGVGSPLHF. The CDR3 coding sequence is TGTGCCAGCAGTCCCCCAATTGGGGTCGGGGTGGGTTCACCCCTCCACTTT.

The J gene is TRBJ2-1, the V gene TRBV5-1; 9 nucleotides align to TRBD2. The V and J ends lost 2 bases and 4 bases, in that order; junction bases with no gene match: 10. The length of the CDR3 is 17 residues. Germline V gene sequence: CDR1 SGHRS, CDR2 YFSETQ. Written as DNA, the CDR3 is TGCGCCAGCAGCTTTGGGACTAGCCAGCCGTGGTACAATGAGCAGTTCTTC. This sequence encodes CASSFGTSQPWYNEQFF.

The J gene is TRBJ2-1, the V gene TRBV19, with 9 bases lining up with TRBD1. V dropped 6 bases and J dropped 8; count of bases not matched to a gene: 8. From germline, CDR1 is LNHDA and CDR2 SQIVND (reference sequence). CDR3 length equals 14 residues. The CDR3 protein is CASSLDRGFDEQFF. The CDR3 DNA reads as TGTGCCAGTAGCCTAGACAGGGGGTTTGATGAGCAGTTCTTC.

This chain links TRBV30 with TRBJ2-7; TRBD2 aligns across 9 bases. With 1 base clipped from V and 4 bases from J, the junction kept 5 bases outside the gene matches. This CDR3 is 14 amino acids long. Germline loops: CDR1 GTSNPN, CDR2 SVGIG (reference sequence). As DNA, the CDR3 is TGTGCCTGGAGTGGGGTAGCGGGAGTGTACGAGCAGTACTTC. It yields the protein CAWSGVAGVYEQYF. Full variable domain (rest looked up from reference TRBV30 and TRBJ2-7): SQTIHQWPATLVQPVGSPLSLECTVEGTSNPNLYWYRQAAGRGLQLLFYSVGIGQISSEVPQNLSASRPQDRQFILSSKKLLLSDSGFYLCAWSGVAGVYEQYFGPGTRLTVT.

This chain uses TRBV6-5 with TRBJ2-7, with TRBD2 matching over 7 bases. V lost 2 bases to trimming and J lost 4 bases; unmatched junction nucleotides: 8. This CDR3 comprises 15 residues. CDR1 is MNHEY, CDR2 SVGAGI, per germline. In nucleotides, the CDR3 is TGTGCCAGCAGTTACGGTAGCTCCGGGGGGTACGAGCAGTACTTC. Protein product: CASSYGSSGGYEQYF.

The rearrangement links TRBV27 to TRBJ2-1; 13 positions agree with TRBD2. Germline trimming cut 3 bases from V and 5 bases from J; bases unmatched to any gene: 1. CDR1 MNHEY and CDR2 SMNVEV come from the germline V gene (reference sequence). The CDR3 totals 15 residues. Here the CDR3 DNA reads TGTGCCAGCAGTTTCGGACTAGCGGGGGACAATGAGCAGTTCTTC. Translation: CASSFGLAGDNEQFF.

The J gene is TRBJ1-6, the V gene TRBV4-1; D is unresolved. Deletions cut 8 bases from V and 7 bases from J, with 12 bases between. The CDR3 contains 13 residues. In germline, CDR1 is MGHRA, CDR2 YSYEKL. The CDR3 spells CASGLRRNSPLHF. The CDR3 DNA sequence: TGCGCCAGCGGGCTGAGGAGGAATTCACCCCTCCACTTT.